This T cell receptor beta chain originates from a study of OX40 agonist ivuxolimab in advanced cancers. About the study: The treatment was a fully human IgG2 OX40 agonist, ivuxolimab. Partial responses occurred in three patients (one hepatocellular carcinoma, two cutaneous melanoma). Dose-escalation patients were diagnosed with hepatocellular carcinoma, melanoma, renal cell cancer or head and neck cancer. The study, taken as a whole, reports: Antigen specificity of clonally expanded peripheral T cells was not established.

The CDR3 sequence is 15 residues long. The germline V gene encodes CDR1 SEHNR and CDR2 FQNEAQ (reference sequence). V lost 10 bases, J lost 3 bases, and 21 bases lay in between. Remarks on this clone: What it recognizes is unknown.

TCRdb's table, derived via immunoSEQ multiplex PCR, lists solely in-frame clones and lacks some. The sample records roughly 120,000 clones, 85% to 95% being singletons. The TCR was taken from an adult with an advanced solid tumor such as melanoma, head and neck, liver or kidney cancer. This chain uses TRBV7-9 with TRBJ2-5, with a possible D match to TRBD2 (6 bases). The sample here was CD4+ or CD8+ T cells sorted from blood, taken in a trial of the OX40 agonist ivuxolimab. The CDR3: CAIGSGPGAEETQYF. For the CDR3, the DNA is TGTGCCATCGGGTCGGGACCGGGAGCGGAAGAGACCCAGTACTTC. Supplemented by reference TRBV7-9 and TRBJ2-5, the full variable domain reads DTGVSQNPRHKITKRGQNVTFRCDPISEHNRLYWYRQTLGQGPEFLTYFQNEAQLEKSRLLSDRFSAERPKGSFSTLEIQRTEQGDSAMYLCAIGSGPGAEETQYFGPGTRLLVL.